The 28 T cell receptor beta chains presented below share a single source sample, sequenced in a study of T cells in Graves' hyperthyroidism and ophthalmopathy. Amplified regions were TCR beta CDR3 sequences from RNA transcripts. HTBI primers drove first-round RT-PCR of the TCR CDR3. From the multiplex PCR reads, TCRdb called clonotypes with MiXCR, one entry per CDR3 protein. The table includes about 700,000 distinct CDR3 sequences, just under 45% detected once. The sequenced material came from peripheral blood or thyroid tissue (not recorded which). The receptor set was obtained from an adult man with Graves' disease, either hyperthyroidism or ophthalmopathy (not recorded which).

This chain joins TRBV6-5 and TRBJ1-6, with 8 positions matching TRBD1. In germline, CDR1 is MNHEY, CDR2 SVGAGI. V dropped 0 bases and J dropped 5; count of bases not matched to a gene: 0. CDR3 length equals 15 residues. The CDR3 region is CASSYSTGDNSPLHF. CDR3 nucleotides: TGTGCCAGCAGTTACTCGACAGGGGATAATTCACCCCTCCACTTT.

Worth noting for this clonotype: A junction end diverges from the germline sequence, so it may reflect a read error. CDR3 in DNA: TGCGCCAGCAGCCAAGTAAGTGGGGGAGGCAATCAGCCCCGGCATTTT. This gives the protein CASSQVSGGGNQPRHF. This sequence joins TRBV7-4 and TRBJ1-5, with D perhaps matching TRBD1 (5 bases). CDR1 is SGHVT, CDR2 SQSDAQ, per germline. The CDR3 runs to 16 residues. The full variable domain, its missing parts supplied by reference TRBV7-4 and TRBJ1-5, is GAGVSQSPRYKVAKRGRDVALRCDSISGHVTLYWYRQTLGQGSEVLTYSQSDAQRDKSGRPSGRFSAERPERSVSTLKIQRTEQGDSAVYLCASSQVSGGGNQPRHFGDGTRLSIL.

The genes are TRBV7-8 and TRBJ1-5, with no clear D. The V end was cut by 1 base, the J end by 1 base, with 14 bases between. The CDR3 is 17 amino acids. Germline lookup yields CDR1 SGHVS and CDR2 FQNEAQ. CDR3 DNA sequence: TGTGCCAGCAGCTTAGGAGTGGCCGAGGCCAGCAATCAGCCCCAGCATTTT. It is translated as CASSLGVAEASNQPQHF.

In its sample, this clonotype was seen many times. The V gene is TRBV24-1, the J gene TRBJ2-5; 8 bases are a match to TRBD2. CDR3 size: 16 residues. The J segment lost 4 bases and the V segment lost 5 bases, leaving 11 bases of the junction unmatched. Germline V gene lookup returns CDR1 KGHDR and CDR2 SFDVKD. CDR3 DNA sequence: TGTGCCACCAGTGGGGGCCGAGCGGGGGAAATAGAGACCCAGTACTTC. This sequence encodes CATSGGRAGEIETQYF.

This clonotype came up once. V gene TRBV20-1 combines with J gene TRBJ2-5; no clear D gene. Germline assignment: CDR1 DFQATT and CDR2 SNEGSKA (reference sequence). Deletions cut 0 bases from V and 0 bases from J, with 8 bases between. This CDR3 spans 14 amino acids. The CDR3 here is CSARDLMYQETQYF. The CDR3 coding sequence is TGCAGTGCTAGAGATTTGATGTACCAAGAGACCCAGTACTTC.

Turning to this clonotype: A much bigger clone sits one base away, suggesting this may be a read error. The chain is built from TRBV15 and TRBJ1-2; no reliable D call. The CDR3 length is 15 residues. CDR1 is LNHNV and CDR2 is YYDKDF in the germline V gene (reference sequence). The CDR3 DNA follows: TGTGCCGCCAGGTTAGGGCAGGATTATAGCTATGGCTACACCTTC. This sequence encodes CAARLGQDYSYGYTF. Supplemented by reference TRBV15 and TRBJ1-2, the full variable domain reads DAMVIQNPRYQVTQFGKPVTLSCSQTLNHNVMYWYQQKSSQAPKLLFHYYDKDFNNEADTPDNFQSRRPNTSFCFLDIRSPGLGDTAMYLCAARLGQDYSYGYTFGSGTRLTVV.

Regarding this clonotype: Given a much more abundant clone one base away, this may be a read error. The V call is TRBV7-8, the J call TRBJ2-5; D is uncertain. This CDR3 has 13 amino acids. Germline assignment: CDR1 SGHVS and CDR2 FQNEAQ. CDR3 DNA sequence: TGTGCCAGCGGCTTATTGAACCGGGAGACCCAGTACTTC. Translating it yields CASGLLNRETQYF.

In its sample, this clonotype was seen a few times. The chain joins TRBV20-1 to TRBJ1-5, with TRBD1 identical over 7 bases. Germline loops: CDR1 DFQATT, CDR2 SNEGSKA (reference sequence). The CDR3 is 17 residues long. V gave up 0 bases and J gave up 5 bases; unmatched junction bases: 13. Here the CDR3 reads CSARDLGVNRGDQPQHF. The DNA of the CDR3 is TGCAGTGCTAGAGATCTCGGGGTGAACAGGGGCGATCAGCCCCAGCATTTT.

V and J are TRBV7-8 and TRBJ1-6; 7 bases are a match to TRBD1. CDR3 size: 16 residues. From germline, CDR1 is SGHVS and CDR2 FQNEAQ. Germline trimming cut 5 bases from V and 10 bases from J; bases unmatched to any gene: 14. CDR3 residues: CASSLQGVGVRSPLHF. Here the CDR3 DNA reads TGTGCCAGCAGCCTCCAGGGGGTGGGGGTGAGGTCACCCCTCCACTTT.

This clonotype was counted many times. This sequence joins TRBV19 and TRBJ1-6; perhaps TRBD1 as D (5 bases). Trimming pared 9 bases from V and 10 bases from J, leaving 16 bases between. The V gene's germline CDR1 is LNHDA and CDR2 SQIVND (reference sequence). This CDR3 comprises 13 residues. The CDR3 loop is CASLEGLNSPLHF. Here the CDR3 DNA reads TGTGCCAGCTTGGAGGGGCTGAACTCACCCCTCCACTTT.

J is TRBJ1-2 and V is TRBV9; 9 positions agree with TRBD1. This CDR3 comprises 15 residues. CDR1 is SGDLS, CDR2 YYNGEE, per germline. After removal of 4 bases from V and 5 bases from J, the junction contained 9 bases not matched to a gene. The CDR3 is CASSRGTGTGYGYTF. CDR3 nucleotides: TGTGCCAGCAGCCGGGGGACAGGGACGGGGTATGGCTACACCTTC.

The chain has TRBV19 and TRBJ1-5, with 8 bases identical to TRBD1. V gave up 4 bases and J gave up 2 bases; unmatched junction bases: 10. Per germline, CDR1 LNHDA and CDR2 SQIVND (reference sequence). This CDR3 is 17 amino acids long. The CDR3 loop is CASSTRTGLGGNQPQHF. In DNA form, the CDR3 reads TGTGCCAGTAGTACGAGGACAGGGTTGGGTGGCAATCAGCCCCAGCATTTT.

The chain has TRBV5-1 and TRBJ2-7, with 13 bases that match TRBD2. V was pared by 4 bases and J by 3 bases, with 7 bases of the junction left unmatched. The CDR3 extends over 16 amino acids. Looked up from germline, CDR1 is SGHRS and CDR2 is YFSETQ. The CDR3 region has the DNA TGCGCCAGCAGCAAAGGACTAGCGGGAGTCATCTACGAGCAGTACTTC. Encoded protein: CASSKGLAGVIYEQYF.

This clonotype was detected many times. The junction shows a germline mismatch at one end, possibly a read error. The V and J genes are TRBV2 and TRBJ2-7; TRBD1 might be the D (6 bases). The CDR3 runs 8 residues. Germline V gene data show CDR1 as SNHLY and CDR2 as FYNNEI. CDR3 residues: CASREDRF. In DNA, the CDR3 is TGTGCCAGCAGGGAGGACAGATTC.

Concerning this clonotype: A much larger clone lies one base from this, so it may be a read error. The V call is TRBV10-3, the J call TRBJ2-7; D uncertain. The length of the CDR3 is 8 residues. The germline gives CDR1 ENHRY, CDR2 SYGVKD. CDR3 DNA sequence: TGTGCCAGCAGTTACGAGATCTTC. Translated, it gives CASSYEIF.

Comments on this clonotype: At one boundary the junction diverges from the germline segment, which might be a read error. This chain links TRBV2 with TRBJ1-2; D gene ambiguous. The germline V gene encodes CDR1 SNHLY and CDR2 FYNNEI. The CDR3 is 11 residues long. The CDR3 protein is CVSSLLDGYTF. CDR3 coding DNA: TGTGTCAGCAGCTTACTGGACGGCTACACCTTC.

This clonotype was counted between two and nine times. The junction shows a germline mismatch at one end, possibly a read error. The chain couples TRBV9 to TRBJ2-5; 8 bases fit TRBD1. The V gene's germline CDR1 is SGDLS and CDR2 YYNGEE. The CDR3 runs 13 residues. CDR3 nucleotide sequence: TGTGCCAGCAGCCAAGGGACAGGCGGCCCGGAGGACTTC. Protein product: CASSQGTGGPEDF.

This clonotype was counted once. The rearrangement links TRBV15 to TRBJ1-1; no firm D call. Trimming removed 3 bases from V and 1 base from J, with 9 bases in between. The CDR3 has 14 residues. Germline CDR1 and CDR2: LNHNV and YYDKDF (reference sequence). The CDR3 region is CATSSSRPNTEAFF. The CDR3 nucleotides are TGTGCCACCAGCAGCTCTCGGCCGAACACTGAAGCTTTCTTT. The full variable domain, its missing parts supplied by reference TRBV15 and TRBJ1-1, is DAMVIQNPRYQVTQFGKPVTLSCSQTLNHNVMYWYQQKSSQAPKLLFHYYDKDFNNEADTPDNFQSRRPNTSFCFLDIRSPGLGDTAMYLCATSSSRPNTEAFFGQGTRLTVV.

The CDR3 bases are TGTGCCAGCACCCAGACAGGGCTTAACACTGAAGCTTTCTTT. It translates to CASTQTGLNTEAFF. This rearrangement joins TRBV6-5 to TRBJ1-1; 7 bases are shared with TRBD1. With V trimmed by 7 bases and J by 2 bases, 7 bases remained unmatched. The CDR3 has 14 amino acids. Germline V gives CDR1 MNHEY, CDR2 SVGAGI.

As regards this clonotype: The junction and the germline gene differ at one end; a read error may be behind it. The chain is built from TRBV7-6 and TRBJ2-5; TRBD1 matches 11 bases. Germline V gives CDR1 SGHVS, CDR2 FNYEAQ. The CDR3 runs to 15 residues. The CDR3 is CASSPTDRGRGTQYF. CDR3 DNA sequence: TGCGCCAGCAGCCCGACGGACAGGGGGCGAGGGACCCAGTACTTC.

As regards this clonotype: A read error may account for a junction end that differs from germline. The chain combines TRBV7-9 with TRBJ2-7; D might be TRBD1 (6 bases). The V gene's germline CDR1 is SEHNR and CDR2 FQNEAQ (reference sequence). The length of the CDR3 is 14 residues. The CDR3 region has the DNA TGCGCCAGCAGCCCCCAAAACAGGGATTCCGAGCAGTACTTC. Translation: CASSPQNRDSEQYF.

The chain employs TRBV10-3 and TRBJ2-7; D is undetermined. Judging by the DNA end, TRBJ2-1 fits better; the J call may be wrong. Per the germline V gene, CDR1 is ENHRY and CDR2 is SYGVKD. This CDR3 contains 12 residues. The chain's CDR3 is CAITDDNNEQFF. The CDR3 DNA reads TGTGCCATCACTGACGACAACAATGAGCAGTTCTTC.

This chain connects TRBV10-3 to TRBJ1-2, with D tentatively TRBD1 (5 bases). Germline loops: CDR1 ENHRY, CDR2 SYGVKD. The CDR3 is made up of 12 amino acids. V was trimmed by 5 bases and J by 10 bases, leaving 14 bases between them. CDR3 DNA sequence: TGTGCCATCAGTCAGGGTAGGGGTGACTACACCTTC. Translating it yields CAISQGRGDYTF.

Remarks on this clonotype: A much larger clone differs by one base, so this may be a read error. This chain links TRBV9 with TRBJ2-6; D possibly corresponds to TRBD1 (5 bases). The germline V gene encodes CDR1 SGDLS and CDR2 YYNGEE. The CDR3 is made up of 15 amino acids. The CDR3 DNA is TGTGCCAGCAGCCCCACTACAGCTGGGGCCAACGTCCTGCCTTTC. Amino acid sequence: CASSPTTAGANVLPF. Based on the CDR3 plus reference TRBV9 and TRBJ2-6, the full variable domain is DSGVTQTPKHLITATGQRVTLRCSPRSGDLSVYWYQQSLDQGLQFLIQYYNGEERAKGNILERFSAQQFPDLHSELNLSSLELGDSALYFCASSPTTAGANVLPFGAGSRLTVL.

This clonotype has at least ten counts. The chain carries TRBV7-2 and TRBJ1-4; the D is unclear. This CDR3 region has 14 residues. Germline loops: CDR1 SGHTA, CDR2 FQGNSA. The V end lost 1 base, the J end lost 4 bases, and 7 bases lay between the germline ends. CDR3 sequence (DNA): TGTGCCAGCAGCTTAGGGGCAGATAATGAAAAACTGTTTTTT. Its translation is CASSLGADNEKLFF.

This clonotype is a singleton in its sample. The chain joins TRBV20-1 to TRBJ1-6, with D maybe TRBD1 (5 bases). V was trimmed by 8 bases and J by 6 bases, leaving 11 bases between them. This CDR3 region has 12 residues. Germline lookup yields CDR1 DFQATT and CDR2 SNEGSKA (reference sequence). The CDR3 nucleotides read TGCAGTTCCGCGACAGTTAATTCACCCCTCCACTTT. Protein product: CSSATVNSPLHF.

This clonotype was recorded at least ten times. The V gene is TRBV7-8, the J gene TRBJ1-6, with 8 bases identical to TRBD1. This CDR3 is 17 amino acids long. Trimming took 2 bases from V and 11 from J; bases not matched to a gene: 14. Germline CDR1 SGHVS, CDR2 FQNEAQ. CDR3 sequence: CASSLPPTGVSLPPLHF. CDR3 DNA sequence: TGTGCCAGCAGCTTACCTCCGACAGGGGTCTCCCTTCCACCCCTCCACTTT.

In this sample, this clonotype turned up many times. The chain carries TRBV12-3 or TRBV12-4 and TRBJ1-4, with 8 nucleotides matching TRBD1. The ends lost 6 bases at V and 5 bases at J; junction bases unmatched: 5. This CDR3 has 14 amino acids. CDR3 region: CASSQGQENEKLFF. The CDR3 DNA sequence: TGTGCCAGCAGCCAGGGACAGGAGAATGAAAAACTGTTTTTT.